One sample yielded the 20 T cell receptor beta chains listed below, sequenced in a study of T cells in Graves' hyperthyroidism and ophthalmopathy. It was RNA transcripts that yielded the amplified TCR beta CDR3 regions. During a first-round RT-PCR of the TCR CDR3, the HTBI primer set was used. TCRdb used MiXCR to reprocess the multiplex PCR reads, holding one entry per CDR3 protein. This table holds 370,000 or so distinct CDR3 sequences, around 14% found once. Sequenced input: blood. These receptors were taken from a woman under 30 with Graves' hyperthyroidism that later progressed to Graves' ophthalmopathy.

The chain is built from TRBV6-2 or TRBV6-3 and TRBJ2-5; D may match TRBD1 or TRBD2 (5 bases each). The CDR3 has 16 amino acids. The V end was cut by 2 bases, the J end by 2 bases, with 15 bases between. CDR1 MNHEY and CDR2 SVGEGT come from the germline V gene. CDR3 loop: CASSYPGRIKQETQYF. CDR3 bases: TGTGCCAGCAGTTACCCGGGACGTATTAAGCAAGAGACCCAGTACTTC.

This clonotype was detected ten times or more. The chain is built from TRBV12-3 or TRBV12-4 and TRBJ2-3; maybe TRBD2 (6 bases). Trimming stripped 0 bases from V and 5 bases from J, with 9 bases between. CDR3 size: 14 residues. The CDR3, as DNA: TGTGCCAGCAGTTTAGCGGGAGGAGTAGATACGCAGTATTTT. It translates to CASSLAGGVDTQYF.

This chain uses TRBV20-1 with TRBJ1-4; the D is unclear. The CDR3 length is 17 residues. Germline V gene sequence: CDR1 DFQATT, CDR2 SNEGSKA (reference sequence). V dropped 5 bases and J dropped 6 bases, with 25 bases sitting between them. This CDR3 is CSASPYNRSHTDEKLFF. DNA of the CDR3: TGCAGTGCTTCTCCCTATAATCGTTCCCATACCGATGAAAAACTGTTTTTT.

CDR3: CASSGGTGESGELFF. The CDR3 nucleotides are TGTGCCAGCAGTGGCGGGACAGGAGAATCCGGGGAGCTGTTTTTT. The rearrangement joins TRBV6-1 to TRBJ2-2; 8 bases are a match to TRBD1. Germline assignment: CDR1 MNHNS and CDR2 SASEGT. Trimming at V came to 4 bases and at J to 6 bases, leaving 7 bases not matched to a gene. This CDR3 comprises 15 residues.

The CDR3 DNA is TGTGCCAGCAGTAAGGGAGATATGAGCTCCTACGAGCAGTACTTC. It codes for CASSKGDMSSYEQYF. This chain connects TRBV4-2 to TRBJ2-7; D possibly corresponds to TRBD2 (5 bases). CDR3 size: 15 residues. The germline CDR1 and CDR2 sequences are LGHNA and YNFKEQ. V lost 6 bases to trimming and J lost 0 bases, with 15 bases between them.

This clonotype was seen repeatedly, ten times or more. The chain has TRBV3-1 and TRBJ2-7, with D unclear. Trimming pared 0 bases from V and 2 bases from J, leaving 8 bases between. CDR1 and CDR2 from the germline V gene are LGHDT and YNNKEL (reference sequence). The CDR3 spans 14 residues. The CDR3 DNA sequence: TGTGCCAGCAGCCAAGATTGGAACACCTACGAGCAGTACTTC. This translates into CASSQDWNTYEQYF.

The chain employs TRBV4-2 and TRBJ1-5, with D unclear. Trimming pared 2 bases from V and 2 bases from J, leaving 4 bases between. The CDR3 covers 13 residues. Germline loops: CDR1 LGHNA, CDR2 YNFKEQ. The CDR3 sequence is CASSQNRNQPQHF. The CDR3 DNA is TGTGCCAGCAGCCAAAACCGCAATCAGCCCCAGCATTTT.

Ten or more counts support this clonotype. The chain carries TRBV12-3 or TRBV12-4 and TRBJ2-3; 9 positions agree with TRBD1. The CDR3 consists of 15 residues. V shed 6 bases and J 1 base; nucleotides not matched to a gene: 5. Here the CDR3 reads CASSPDRGGTDTQYF. The DNA for the CDR3 is TGTGCCAGCAGCCCGGACAGGGGCGGCACAGATACGCAGTATTTT.

The rearrangement uses TRBV6-7 and TRBJ2-1; D is perhaps TRBD2 (7 bases). TRBV6-7 is annotated as an ORF whose role is uncertain. This CDR3 has 15 residues. V was pared by 8 bases and J by 3 bases, with 17 bases between. CDR3 protein: CASVKQGGGYNEQFF. The CDR3 DNA reads TGTGCCAGCGTAAAACAGGGAGGGGGCTACAATGAGCAGTTCTTC.

Concerning this clonotype itself: This may arise from a read error, as a much more abundant clone is one base away. The chain couples TRBV20-1 to TRBJ2-3; no clear D. V gave up 6 bases and J gave up 5 bases, with 9 bases separating them. The CDR3 runs to 11 residues. From germline, CDR1 is DFQATT and CDR2 SNEGSKA (reference sequence). CDR3 bases: TGCAGTGCCTCCCAGCAAGATACGCAGTATTTT. Its protein product is CSASQQDTQYF.

A note on this clonotype: The junction departs from germline at one end; a sequencing error may be responsible. The chain carries TRBV6-1 and TRBJ2-2, with D maybe TRBD2 (5 bases). Germline lookup yields CDR1 MNHNS and CDR2 SASEGT. The CDR3 consists of 14 residues. The CDR3 DNA reads as TGTGCCAGCAGTGGGAGGCAGGAAACCGGGGAGCTATTTTTT. Its protein product is CASSGRQETGELFF.

The V call is TRBV10-3, the J call TRBJ1-6; TRBD1 aligns across 9 bases. Germline V gene sequence: CDR1 ENHRY, CDR2 SYGVKD. Trimming removed 3 bases from V and 7 bases from J; junction bases left unmatched: 4. The CDR3 totals 15 residues. The CDR3 loop reads CAISETGTGNSPLHF. CDR3 bases: TGTGCCATCAGTGAAACCGGGACAGGGAATTCACCCCTCCACTTT.

There are many counts of this clonotype. The chain links TRBV7-2 to TRBJ2-7; 7 bases fit TRBD1. Germline V gene sequence: CDR1 SGHTA, CDR2 FQGNSA. The CDR3 spans 15 residues. The ends lost 4 bases at V and 1 base at J; junction bases unmatched: 7. The CDR3 DNA is TGTGCCAGCAGCTACGGGACAGTCTTATCCTACGAGCAGTACTTC. It encodes CASSYGTVLSYEQYF.

This clonotype was seen more than once but under ten times. The V and J genes are TRBV19 and TRBJ2-2; D unclear. V was clipped by 1 base and J by 4 bases, with 10 bases between them. The germline V gene encodes CDR1 LNHDA and CDR2 SQIVND (reference sequence). CDR3 length equals 15 residues. The CDR3 region has the DNA TGTGCCAGTAGTATAGTCGGCCAAGTCACCGGGGAGCTGTTTTTT. Its protein product is CASSIVGQVTGELFF. Full variable domain (outside the CDR3, taken from reference TRBV19 and TRBJ2-2): DGGITQSPKYLFRKEGQNVTLSCEQNLNHDAMYWYRQDPGQGLRLIYYSQIVNDFQKGDIAEGYSVSREKKESFPLTVTSAQKNPTAFYLCASSIVGQVTGELFFGEGSRLTVL.

In its sample, this clonotype was seen many times. V is TRBV28 and J is TRBJ2-1, with D maybe TRBD1 (6 bases). CDR3 size: 13 residues. Germline CDR1 and CDR2: MDHEN and SYDVKM. Trimming left V 5 bases short and J 8 bases short, with 13 bases between. The CDR3 DNA reads TGTGCCAGCAGTGGACAGCCTGGTGATGAGCAGTTCTTC. This codes for CASSGQPGDEQFF. Combining the CDR3 with reference TRBV28 and TRBJ2-1 gives the whole variable domain DVKVTQSSRYLVKRTGEKVFLECVQDMDHENMFWYRQDPGLGLRLIYFSYDVKMKEKGDIPEGYSVSREKKERFSLILESASTNQTSMYLCASSGQPGDEQFFGPGTRLTVL.

This clonotype showed up many times. The chain combines TRBV28 with TRBJ1-2, with 7 positions matching TRBD1. The germline gives CDR1 MDHEN, CDR2 SYDVKM. The trim removed 7 bases at V and 8 bases at J, leaving 10 bases unmatched. The CDR3 sequence is 13 residues long. CDR3 sequence: CASKKGAGGGYTF. CDR3 nucleotide sequence: TGTGCCAGCAAAAAGGGGGCAGGAGGGGGCTACACCTTC.

This clonotype was counted a few times. The chain couples TRBV6-2 or TRBV6-3 to TRBJ2-4; D gene ambiguous. Germline V gene data show CDR1 as MNHEY and CDR2 as SVGEGT. The V and J ends lost 2 bases and 4 bases respectively, with 6 bases between them. The CDR3 length is 13 residues. Here the CDR3 DNA reads TGTGCCAGCAGTTACGGGTATAAAAACATTCAGTACTTC. Translating it yields CASSYGYKNIQYF.

The chain recombines TRBV6-4 with TRBJ1-3, with D unclear. Per the germline V gene, CDR1 is MRHNA and CDR2 is SNTAGT. This CDR3 is 15 amino acids long. Trimming removed 3 bases from V and 7 bases from J, with 16 bases in between. DNA of the CDR3: TGTGCCAGCAGTGAAGCGGTGCAAGTGGTTAACACCATATATTTT. Residues: CASSEAVQVVNTIYF.

This clonotype was seen a few times. The rearrangement links TRBV7-3 to TRBJ2-2, with D perhaps matching TRBD2 (6 bases). V was cut by 5 bases and J by 5 bases, with 21 bases left in between. Per the germline V gene, CDR1 is SGHTA and CDR2 is FQGTGA. The CDR3 extends over 17 amino acids. CDR3 region: CASSPSGRGVGTGELFF. Here the CDR3 DNA reads TGTGCCAGCAGCCCCTCGGGGCGGGGAGTGGGGACCGGGGAGCTGTTTTTT.

The V call is TRBV7-9, the J call TRBJ2-7, with 7 positions matching TRBD2. CDR3 length: 11 residues. V was clipped by 5 bases and J by 7 bases; unmatched bases: 2. CDR1 is SEHNR and CDR2 is FQNEAQ in the germline V gene (reference sequence). CDR3 sequence reads: CASSAGVEQYF. The DNA for the CDR3 is TGTGCCAGCAGCGCGGGAGTTGAGCAGTACTTC.